The T cell receptor beta chain under discussion was sequenced for a study of T cell changes during pregnancy in multiple sclerosis. Clones were read by immunoSEQ multiplex PCR, and TCRdb kept only the in-frame ones, dropping some. Among 69,000 or so clones listed, roughly 91% were seen once. The sequenced sample was CD4+ T cells from peripheral blood mononuclear cells, obtained in the third trimester of pregnancy. The receptor's source is a female donor in good health, enrolled as a control in a pregnancy study.

CDR3 residues: CASSFDTGGNSPLHF. The CDR3 DNA reads TGCGCCAGCAGCTTTGACACAGGGGGAAATTCACCCCTCCACTTT. The chain combines TRBV5-1 with TRBJ1-6, with 8 positions matching TRBD1. The CDR3 loop spans 15 amino acids. The J segment lost 7 bases and the V segment lost 2 bases, leaving 5 bases of the junction unmatched. The germline gives CDR1 SGHRS, CDR2 YFSETQ.